What follows are 8 T cell receptor beta chains derived from one specimen sequenced in a study of T cells after yellow fever vaccination. MiXCR, applied by TCRdb to the 5' RACE reads, yields one record per CDR3 protein. Of nearly 550,000 distinct CDR3 sequences listed, less than 20% are singletons. Sequences were derived from PBMCs, sampled 15 days after the yellow fever booster vaccination. All receptors derive from a man in his thirties or forties who received the YFV17D yellow fever vaccine.

Worth noting for this clonotype: A read error may produce the germline difference seen at one junction end. V and J are TRBV5-1 and TRBJ2-3, with D possibly matching TRBD2 (6 bases). Germline assignment: CDR1 SGHRS and CDR2 YFSETQ. This CDR3 spans 14 amino acids. CDR3 residues: CAISRTNGDDTQYF. The CDR3 coding sequence is TGCGCCATCAGCCGGACTAACGGAGATGATACGCAGTATTTT. The variable domain in full, with the rest retrieved from reference TRBV5-1 and TRBJ2-3, is KAGVTQTPRYLIKTRGQQVTLSCSPISGHRSVSWYQQTPGQGLQFLFEYFSETQRNKGNFPGRFSGRQFSNSRSEMNVSTLELGDSALYLCAISRTNGDDTQYFGPGTRLTVL.

The table lists this clonotype with a few counts. V is TRBV7-2 and J is TRBJ2-7; D unresolved. Germline CDR1 SGHTA, CDR2 FQGNSA. The V end was cut by 5 bases, the J end by 4 bases, with 6 bases between. The CDR3 sequence is 11 residues long. DNA for the CDR3: TGTGCCAGCAGCATGGAATACGAGCAGTACTTC. Amino acid sequence: CASSMEYEQYF.

The CDR3 region is CASSPGLAGELAFYEQFF. The CDR3 DNA reads TGCGCCAGCAGCCCGGGACTAGCGGGAGAACTGGCGTTTTATGAGCAGTTCTTC. The chain has TRBV5-1 and TRBJ2-1; 14 bases agree with TRBD2. CDR1 is SGHRS, CDR2 YFSETQ, per germline. The CDR3 spans 18 residues. The junction had 14 bases not matched to a gene; V was cut back by 4 bases and J by 8 bases.

V and J are TRBV6-2 or TRBV6-3 and TRBJ2-1; 7 bases agree with TRBD2. The CDR3 is 17 residues long. Unmatched junction bases numbered 11, after V lost 2 bases and J lost 4 bases. Germline V gives CDR1 MNHEY, CDR2 SVGEGT. CDR3 DNA sequence: TGTGCCAGCAGTTACCCAGAGGGTCTAGCGGTTTACAATGAGCAGTTCTTC. As protein: CASSYPEGLAVYNEQFF.

V gene TRBV12-3 or TRBV12-4 combines with J gene TRBJ2-7, with D perhaps TRBD2 (5 bases). V was clipped by 6 bases and J by 7 bases, with 13 bases between them. The CDR3 contains 12 residues. CDR3 in amino acids: CASSSRVAEQYF. The CDR3 region has the DNA TGTGCCAGCAGCTCGAGGGTTGCTGAGCAGTACTTC.

The genes are TRBV3-1 and TRBJ2-1; tentative D call: TRBD2 (6 bases). CDR1 is LGHDT and CDR2 is YNNKEL in the germline V gene (reference sequence). The CDR3 is made up of 13 amino acids. The V gene lost 4 bases and the J gene lost 9 bases, with 13 bases spanning the gap. CDR3 coding DNA: TGTGCCAGCAGCCCTGCGGCGGAGGGTGAGCAGTTCTTC. Translation: CASSPAAEGEQFF.

The chain is built from TRBV11-1 and TRBJ2-1; D may match TRBD1 or TRBD2 (5 bases each). V was shortened by 3 bases and J by 7 bases, with 16 bases between the two germline ends. CDR1 and CDR2 from the germline V gene are SGHAT and FQDESV (reference sequence). CDR3 length: 15 amino acids. In nucleotides, the CDR3 is TGTGCCAGCAGCTTTCCCGGGGCCTCCATGAATGAGCAGTTCTTC. Translation: CASSFPGASMNEQFF.

The chain carries TRBV5-1 and TRBJ2-7, with D uncertain. The CDR3 has 15 amino acids. Trimming cost V 0 bases and J 3 bases, with 13 bases left between them. Germline loops: CDR1 SGHRS, CDR2 YFSETQ. The CDR3 is CASSLGTGSGYEQYF. CDR3 DNA: TGCGCCAGCAGCTTGGGGACGGGTTCGGGCTACGAGCAGTACTTC.